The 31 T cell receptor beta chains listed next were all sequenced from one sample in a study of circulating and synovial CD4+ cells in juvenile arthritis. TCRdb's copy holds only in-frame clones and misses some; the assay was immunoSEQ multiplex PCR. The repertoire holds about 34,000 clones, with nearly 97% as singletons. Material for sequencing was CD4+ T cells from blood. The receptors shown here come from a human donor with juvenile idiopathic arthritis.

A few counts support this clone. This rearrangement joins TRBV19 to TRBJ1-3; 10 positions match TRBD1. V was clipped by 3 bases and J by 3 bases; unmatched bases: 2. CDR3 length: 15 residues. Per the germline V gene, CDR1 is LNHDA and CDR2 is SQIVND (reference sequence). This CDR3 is CASSIGTGDGNTIYF. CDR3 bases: TGTGCCAGTAGTATTGGGACAGGGGATGGAAACACCATATATTTT.

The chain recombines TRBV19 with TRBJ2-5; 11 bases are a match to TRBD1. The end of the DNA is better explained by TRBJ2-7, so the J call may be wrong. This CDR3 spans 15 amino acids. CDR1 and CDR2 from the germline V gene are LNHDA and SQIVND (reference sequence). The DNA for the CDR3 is TGTGCCAGTAGTATCCCGGGACAGGGGGACTACGAGCAGTACTTC. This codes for CASSIPGQGDYEQYF.

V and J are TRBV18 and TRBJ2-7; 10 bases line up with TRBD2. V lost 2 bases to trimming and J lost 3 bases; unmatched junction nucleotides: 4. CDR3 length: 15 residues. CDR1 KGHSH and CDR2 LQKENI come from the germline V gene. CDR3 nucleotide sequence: TGTGCCAGCTCACCATTGGGGACTAGCGACTACGAGCAGTACTTC. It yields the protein CASSPLGTSDYEQYF.

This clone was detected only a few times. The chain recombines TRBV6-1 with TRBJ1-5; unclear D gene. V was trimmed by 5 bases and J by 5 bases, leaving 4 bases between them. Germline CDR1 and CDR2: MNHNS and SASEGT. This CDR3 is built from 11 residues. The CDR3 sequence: CASSRYQPQHF. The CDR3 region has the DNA TGTGCCAGCAGTCGTTATCAGCCCCAGCATTTT.

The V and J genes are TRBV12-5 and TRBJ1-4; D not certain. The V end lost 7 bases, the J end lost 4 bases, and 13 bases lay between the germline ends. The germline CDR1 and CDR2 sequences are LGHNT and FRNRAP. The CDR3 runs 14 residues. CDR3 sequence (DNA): TGTGCTAGTGCTGATTGGGAGTTTAATGAAAAACTGTTTTTT. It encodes CASADWEFNEKLFF. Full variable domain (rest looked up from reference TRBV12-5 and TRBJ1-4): DARVTQTPRHKVTEMGQEVTMRCQPILGHNTVFWYRQTMMQGLELLAYFRNRAPLDDSGMPKDRFSAEMPDATLATLKIQPSEPRDSAVYFCASADWEFNEKLFFGSGTQLSVL.

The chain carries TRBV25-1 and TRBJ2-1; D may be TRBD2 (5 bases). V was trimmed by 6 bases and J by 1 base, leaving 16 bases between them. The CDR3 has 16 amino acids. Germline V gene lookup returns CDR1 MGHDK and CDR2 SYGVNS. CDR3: CASRGWLRGSYNEQFF. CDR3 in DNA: TGTGCCAGCAGGGGGTGGCTCCGGGGTTCCTACAATGAGCAGTTCTTC. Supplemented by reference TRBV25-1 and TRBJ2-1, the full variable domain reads EADIYQTPRYLVIGTGKKITLECSQTMGHDKMYWYQQDPGMELHLIHYSYGVNSTEKGDLSSESTVSRIRTEHFPLTLESARPSHTSQYLCASRGWLRGSYNEQFFGPGTRLTVL.

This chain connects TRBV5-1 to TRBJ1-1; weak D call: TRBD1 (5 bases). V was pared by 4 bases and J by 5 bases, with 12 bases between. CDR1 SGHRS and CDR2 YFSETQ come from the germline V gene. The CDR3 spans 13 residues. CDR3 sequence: CASSDDGGTEAFF. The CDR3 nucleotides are TGCGCCAGCAGCGATGATGGGGGGACTGAAGCTTTCTTT.

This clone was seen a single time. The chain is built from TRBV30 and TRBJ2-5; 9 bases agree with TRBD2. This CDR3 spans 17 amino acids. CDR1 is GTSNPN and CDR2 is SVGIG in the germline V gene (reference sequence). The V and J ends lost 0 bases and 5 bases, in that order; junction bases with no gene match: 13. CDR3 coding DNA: TGTGCCTGGAGTGTAGGCGGGGGGGCCTCATTTTTGGAGACCCAGTACTTC. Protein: CAWSVGGGASFLETQYF.

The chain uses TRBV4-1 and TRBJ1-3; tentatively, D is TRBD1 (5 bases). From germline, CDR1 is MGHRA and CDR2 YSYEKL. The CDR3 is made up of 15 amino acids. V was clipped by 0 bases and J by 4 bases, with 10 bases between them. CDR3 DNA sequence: TGCGCCAGCAGCCAAGAGGGGGAGGCAGGAAACACCATATATTTT. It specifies CASSQEGEAGNTIYF.

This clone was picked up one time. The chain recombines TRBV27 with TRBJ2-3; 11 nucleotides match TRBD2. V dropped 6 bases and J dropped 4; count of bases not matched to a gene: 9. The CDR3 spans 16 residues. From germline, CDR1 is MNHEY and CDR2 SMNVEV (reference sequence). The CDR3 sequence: CASRKRGLAGSDTQYF. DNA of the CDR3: TGTGCCAGCAGAAAGAGAGGACTAGCGGGTTCAGATACGCAGTATTTT.

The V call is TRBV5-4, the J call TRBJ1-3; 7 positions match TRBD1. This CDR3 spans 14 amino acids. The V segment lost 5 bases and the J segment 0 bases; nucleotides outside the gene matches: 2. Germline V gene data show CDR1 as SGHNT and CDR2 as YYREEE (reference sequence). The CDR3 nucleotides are TGTGCCAGCAGGCAGGGGGTCTCTGGAAACACCATATATTTT. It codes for CASRQGVSGNTIYF.

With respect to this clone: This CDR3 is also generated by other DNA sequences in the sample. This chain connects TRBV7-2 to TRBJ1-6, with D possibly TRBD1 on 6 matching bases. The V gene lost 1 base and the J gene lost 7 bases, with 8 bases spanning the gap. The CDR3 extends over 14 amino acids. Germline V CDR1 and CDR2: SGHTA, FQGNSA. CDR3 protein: CASSLGQVNSPLHF. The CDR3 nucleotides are TGTGCCAGCAGCTTAGGACAGGTCAATTCACCCCTCCACTTT.

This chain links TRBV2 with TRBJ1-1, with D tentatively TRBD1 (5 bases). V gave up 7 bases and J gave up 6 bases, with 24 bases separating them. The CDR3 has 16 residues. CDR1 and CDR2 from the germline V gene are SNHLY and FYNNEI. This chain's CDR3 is CASTARGGLRFAEAFF. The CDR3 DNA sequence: TGTGCCAGCACTGCAAGGGGAGGGCTAAGATTCGCTGAAGCTTTCTTT. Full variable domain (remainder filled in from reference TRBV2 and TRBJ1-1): EPEVTQTPSHQVTQMGQEVILRCVPISNHLYFYWYRQILGQKVEFLVSFYNNEISEKSEIFDDQFSVERPDGSNFTLKIRSTKLEDSAMYFCASTARGGLRFAEAFFGQGTRLTVV.

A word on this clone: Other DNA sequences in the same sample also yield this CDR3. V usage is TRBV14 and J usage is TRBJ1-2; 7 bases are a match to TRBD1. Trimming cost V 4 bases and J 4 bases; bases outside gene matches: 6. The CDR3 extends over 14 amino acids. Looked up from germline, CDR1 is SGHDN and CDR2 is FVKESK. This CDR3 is CASSPGTDLYGYTF. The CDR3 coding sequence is TGTGCCAGCAGCCCCGGGACAGACCTCTATGGCTACACCTTC.

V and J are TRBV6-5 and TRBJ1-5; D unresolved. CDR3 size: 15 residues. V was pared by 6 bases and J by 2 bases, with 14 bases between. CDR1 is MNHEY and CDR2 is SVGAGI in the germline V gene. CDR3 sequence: CASSPGWGGNQPQHF. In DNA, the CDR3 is TGTGCCAGCAGCCCCGGTTGGGGAGGCAATCAGCCCCAGCATTTT.

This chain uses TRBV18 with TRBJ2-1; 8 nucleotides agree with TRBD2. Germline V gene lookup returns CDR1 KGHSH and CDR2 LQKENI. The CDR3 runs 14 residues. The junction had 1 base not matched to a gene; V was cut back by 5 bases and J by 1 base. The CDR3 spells CASSSSGSYNEQFF. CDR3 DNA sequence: TGTGCCAGCTCATCTAGCGGGTCCTACAATGAGCAGTTCTTC.

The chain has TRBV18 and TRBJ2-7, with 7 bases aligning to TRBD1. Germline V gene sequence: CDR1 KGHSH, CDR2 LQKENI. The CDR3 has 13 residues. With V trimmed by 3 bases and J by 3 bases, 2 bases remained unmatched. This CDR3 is CASSPRDSYEQYF. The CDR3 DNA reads TGTGCCAGCTCACCCCGGGACAGCTACGAGCAGTACTTC.

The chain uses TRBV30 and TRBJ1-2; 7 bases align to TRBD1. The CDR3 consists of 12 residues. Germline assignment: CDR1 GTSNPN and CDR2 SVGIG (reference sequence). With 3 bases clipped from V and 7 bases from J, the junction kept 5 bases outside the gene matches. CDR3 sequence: CAWRRGQGGYTF. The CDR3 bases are TGTGCCTGGAGGAGGGGGCAAGGTGGCTACACCTTC.

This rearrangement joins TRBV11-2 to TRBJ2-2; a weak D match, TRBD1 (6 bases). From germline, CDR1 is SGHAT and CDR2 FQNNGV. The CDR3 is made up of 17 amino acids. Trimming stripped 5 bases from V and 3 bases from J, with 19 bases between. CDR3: CASSHLKADRYTGELFF. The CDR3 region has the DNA TGTGCCAGCAGCCACTTGAAGGCGGACAGATACACCGGGGAGCTGTTTTTT.

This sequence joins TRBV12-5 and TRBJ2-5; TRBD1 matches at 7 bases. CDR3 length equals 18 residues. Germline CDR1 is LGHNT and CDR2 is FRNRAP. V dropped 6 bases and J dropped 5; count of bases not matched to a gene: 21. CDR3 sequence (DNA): TGTGCTAGTGGCCCACCTCCGAGACAGGGATCGATTTTGGAGACCCAGTACTTC. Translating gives CASGPPPRQGSILETQYF.

The CDR3 sequence: CASRPGQGYDTQYF. The CDR3 coding sequence is TGTGCCTCTAGACCGGGACAGGGGTACGATACGCAGTATTTT. V gene TRBV9 combines with J gene TRBJ2-3; 10 bases line up with TRBD1. V gave up 10 bases and J gave up 6 bases; unmatched junction bases: 11. This CDR3 comprises 14 residues. The germline V gene encodes CDR1 SGDLS and CDR2 YYNGEE. The entire variable domain, with the rest obtained from reference TRBV9 and TRBJ2-3, is as follows: DSGVTQTPKHLITATGQRVTLRCSPRSGDLSVYWYQQSLDQGLQFLIQYYNGEERAKGNILERFSAQQFPDLHSELNLSSLELGDSALYFCASRPGQGYDTQYFGPGTRLTVL.

The CDR3 bases are TGTGCCAGCAGCTCTTGGGGAGGGGTTAACTATGGCTACACCTTC. Its protein product is CASSSWGGVNYGYTF. V and J are TRBV11-2 and TRBJ1-2; D might be TRBD1 (5 bases). The CDR3 runs 15 residues. V was clipped by 4 bases and J by 1 base, with 13 bases between them. CDR1 is SGHAT and CDR2 is FQNNGV in the germline V gene.

CDR3: CASSFLAGAGELFF. The CDR3, as DNA: TGTGCCAGCAGCTTCCTAGCGGGAGCCGGGGAGCTGTTTTTT. The gene calls are TRBV7-2 and TRBJ2-2; 10 nucleotides agree with TRBD2. Trimming took 3 bases from V and 6 from J; bases not matched to a gene: 1. Germline CDR1 reads SGHTA; CDR2 reads FQGNSA. CDR3 size: 14 residues.

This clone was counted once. For the CDR3, the DNA is TGTGCCAGCAGGCCGGACAGGTACACCGGGGAGCTGTTTTTT. Protein sequence: CASRPDRYTGELFF. This chain links TRBV2 with TRBJ2-2; 7 positions agree with TRBD1. The CDR3 is made up of 14 amino acids. Germline V gene sequence: CDR1 SNHLY, CDR2 FYNNEI. With V trimmed by 6 bases and J by 3 bases, 4 bases remained unmatched.

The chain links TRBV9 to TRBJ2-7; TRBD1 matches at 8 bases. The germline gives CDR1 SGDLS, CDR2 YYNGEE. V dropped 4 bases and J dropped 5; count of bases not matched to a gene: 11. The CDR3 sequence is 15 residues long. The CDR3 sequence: CASSPQGARDDEQYF. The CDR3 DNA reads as TGTGCCAGCAGCCCTCAGGGGGCGAGGGACGACGAGCAGTACTTC.

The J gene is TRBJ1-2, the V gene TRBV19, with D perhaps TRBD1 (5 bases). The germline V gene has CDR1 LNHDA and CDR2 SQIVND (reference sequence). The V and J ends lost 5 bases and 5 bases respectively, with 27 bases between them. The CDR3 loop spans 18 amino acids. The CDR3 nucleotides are TGTGCCAGTAGTCGGGCCGGGGGAAACGAAATGATGGGGTATGGCTACACCTTC. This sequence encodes CASSRAGGNEMMGYGYTF.

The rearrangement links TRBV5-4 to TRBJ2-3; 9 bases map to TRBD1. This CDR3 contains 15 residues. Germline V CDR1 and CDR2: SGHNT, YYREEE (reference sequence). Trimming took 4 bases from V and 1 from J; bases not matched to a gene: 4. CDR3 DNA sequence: TGTGCCAGCAGCATCCGGGACAGGGGCACAGATACGCAGTATTTT. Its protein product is CASSIRDRGTDTQYF.

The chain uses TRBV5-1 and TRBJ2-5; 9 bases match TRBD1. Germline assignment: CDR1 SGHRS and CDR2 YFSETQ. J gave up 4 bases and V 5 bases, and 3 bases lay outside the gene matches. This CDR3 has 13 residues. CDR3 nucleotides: TGCGCCAGCAGAGCGACAGGGGGAGAGACCCAGTACTTC. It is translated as CASRATGGETQYF.

CDR3 sequence (DNA): TGTGCTAGTGGTTTGCGTCAGGGGGCCGGGGAGCTGTTTTTT. The encoded protein is CASGLRQGAGELFF. This chain connects TRBV12-5 to TRBJ2-2; the match to TRBD1 covers 7 bases. V gave up 2 bases and J gave up 6 bases; unmatched junction bases: 3. CDR3 length: 14 residues. CDR1 and CDR2 (germline): LGHNT, FRNRAP.

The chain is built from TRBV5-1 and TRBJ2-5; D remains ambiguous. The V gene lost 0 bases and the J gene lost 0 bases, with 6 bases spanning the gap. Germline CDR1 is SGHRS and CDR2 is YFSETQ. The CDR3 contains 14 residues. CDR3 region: CASSLDYHQETQYF. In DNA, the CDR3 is TGCGCCAGCAGCTTGGACTACCACCAAGAGACCCAGTACTTC.

The CDR3: CASRPDRELAGELFF. The CDR3 region has the DNA TGTGCCAGCAGACCGGACAGGGAGCTTGCCGGGGAGCTGTTTTTT. This chain links TRBV28 with TRBJ2-2, with 8 bases aligning to TRBD1. J gave up 6 bases and V 6 bases, and 9 bases lay outside the gene matches. CDR1 is MDHEN, CDR2 SYDVKM, per germline. This CDR3 has 15 amino acids.